This T cell receptor beta chain was captured by sequencing in a study of cytomegalovirus exposure and HLA in healthy donors (dated by TCRdb to the late 2010s). Background on the whole study: An earlier analysis of some 500 of the donors reported approximately 300 Gb of sequence data and some 100 million unique TCR beta sequences from some 180 million T cells. In an earlier analysis of roughly 580 of the donors, high-throughput TCR beta sequencing was used to judge whether each TCR beta V gene segment behaved as functional or pseudogenic. A later genetic analysis took genome-wide SNP genotypes for about three fifths of the 666 donors and used that subset as a discovery cohort. Along with the approximately 700-subject first cohort, a separate validation cohort of over a hundred different subjects was used. The number of donors typed differed by locus, with about 629-630 for A, B, C, DRB1 and DQB1, roughly 520 for DQA1, 600 to 610 for DPA1, and approximately 470 for DPB1. The aim of the study was to test whether cataloging public T cell receptors could identify signatures of past pathogen exposure. Among 300 to 500 genotyped donors of the cohort, an average of approximately 220,000 unique TCR beta nucleotide sequences was sequenced per donor, of which about 18% were non-productive. An early release covering over 500 HLA-typed donors comprised about 300 gigabases of sequencing data and around 80 million unique TCR sequences. The study used immunosequencing to profile the T cell repertoires of approximately 630 subjects and linked those repertoires to cytomegalovirus serostatus. Because of strong linkage in the cohort, four or five DR-DQ haplotypes were treated as single units for association and clustering. Every repertoire in the discovery cohort had been generated on one and the same sequencing platform. Class I and class II HLA loci were covered by the typing at four-digit resolution. To predict cytomegalovirus infection status, the study brought together high-throughput TCR immunosequencing, statistical association of individual TCRs with disease status, and machine learning. Of the roughly 420 genotyped donors, 65% to 90% were placed in the genetic ancestry cluster associated with self-reported Caucasian donors. Alongside the repertoire data, information on donor age, sex, ethnicity and CMV serostatus was compiled. To study patterns of TCR occurrence, a later analysis re-analyzed previously published TCR beta repertoires from 700 or so donors and added high-resolution HLA genotyping. The later analysis used no new phenotypic data to find candidate immune exposures, relying instead on TCR beta sequences and their occurrence across donors.

The cohort comprised 666 healthy bone marrow donors. Cohort members were all nominally healthy when sampled, although unrecorded immune exposures were likely present. The donor tested CMV seronegative, placing the donor among the roughly 340 seronegative members of the cohort. A peripheral blood sample was collected from each donor, and TCR beta sequencing was performed on peripheral blood mononuclear cells. The Qiagen DNeasy Blood Extraction Kit was used to extract genomic DNA from the blood cell samples. CDR3 length: 16 amino acids, cysteine to phenylalanine. Just CDR3 DNA is preserved here, 48 bases in frame from base 1. Reading the germline V gene gives CDR1 SGHRS and CDR2 YFSETQ. Deletion took 0 bases off V and 0 bases off J, with a span of 10 bases between the germline ends. A word on this clone: The antigen it binds to is not known. One base away there is no much larger clone; base qualities are not given.

General conclusions and limits of the study: Because HLA typing was unavailable for some donors at each locus, only the typed subset was used in association tests. A further reported finding was that TCR beta sequences accurately predicted the HLA-A and HLA-B alleles for most subjects in the first cohort. A cluster of highly shared sequence variants was judged likely to represent a technical artifact of the sequencing pipeline. Correlated functional status among segregating V segments might be attributable to linkage disequilibrium, but an unknown experimental factor could not be ruled out. The classifier was reported to diagnose cytomegalovirus status with high specificity and sensitivity in both the original cohort and the validation cohort. Several of the top co-occurrence clusters appeared to be linked to parvovirus B19, influenza, CMV and Epstein-Barr virus, according to a later analysis. The study gave a list of 150 to 200 TCR beta chains associated with cytomegalovirus. In vitro tests confirmed that a few of the cytomegalovirus-associated TCR beta chains recognize cytomegalovirus antigens. In a later analysis, around 17,000 TCR beta sequences were associated with specific HLA alleles at a false discovery rate of 0.05. The presence/absence analyses assumed that sequencing depth was roughly uniform across donors, and that assumption may not be true. Immune exposure information for the cohort was limited to CMV serostatus. Most CMV-associated TCR beta chains appeared to be HLA-restricted in a later analysis, and the HLA associations seemed to be driven largely by CMV exposure. In a later analysis, the rate of TCR association differed among HLA loci, with DRB1 alleles having the most associated TCRs and HLA-C alleles having the fewest. In an earlier analysis of some 550 of the donors, most TCR beta V segments were observed in productive rearrangements about 87% or about 30% of the time, broadly matching IMGT annotations. Because the 87-base-pair reads could not distinguish some IMGT-functional V segments, including TRBV6-2 and TRBV6-3, those segments were excluded. When HLA alleles, especially DR and DQ, strongly co-occurred, attributing TCR associations to individual alleles was difficult. While some public TCRs were present in many individuals, most TCR sequences turned up only very rarely across donors. According to the authors, the approach could potentially be generalized to other disease states and immunological phenotypes. Over 15 rarely observed V segments, including chromosome 9 orphons, were excluded from the earlier analysis of a few hundred of the donors because counts were too low. In a later analysis, HLA-associated TCR beta chains showed more clonal expansion and lower generation probabilities than non-associated chains that were equally common. In a later genetic analysis, fewer N-insertions in productive TCRs were reported among donors in an Asian-associated ancestry cluster than the roughly 710-donor mean. In this cohort, only TCR beta chains were sequenced, and detectable features were limited by the absence of alpha or paired-chain data. A later genetic analysis associated a missense DCLRE1C variant with V-gene and J-gene trimming of TCR beta chains, and an independent cohort replicated the association.

The library relied on the immunoSEQ multiplex PCR assay. A mixture of 60 forward primers for TCR Vbeta segments and 13 reverse primers for TCR Jbeta segments was used in the multiplex PCR. The CDR3 region of rearranged TCR beta genes was amplified from genomic DNA with a multiplex PCR assay. On the Illumina HiSeq System, the amplified TCR beta libraries were sequenced as 87-base-pair reads. As for how the authors treated the data: In a later analysis, tens of millions of unique TCR beta chains were counted across the 500 to 850 repertoires, and roughly 9.9 million of these chains were shared by at least two donors. Raw reads were error-corrected and collapsed into unique sequences with a nearest-neighbor algorithm that merged closely related sequences to remove PCR and sequencing errors. Alignment of CDR3 sequences to IMGT reference sequences was used to assign V, D and J gene segments. For a sequence to be retained, at least a six-nucleotide match to both a V gene segment and a J gene segment was required. Rearrangements were called productive when the CDR3 lacked stop codons and stayed in frame with V and J; all others were non-productive. Following IMGT convention, CDR3 was defined as the stretch from the second conserved V-encoded cysteine up to the conserved J-encoded phenylalanine. The earlier analysis of approximately 500 of the donors excluded sequences that lacked an unambiguous match to a single V gene segment. An earlier analysis of several hundred of the donors called V segments functional above 56.7% productive rearrangements and segregating when the between-donor standard deviation exceeded 5%. A statistical classification framework was built to diagnose cytomegalovirus status from the catalog of TCR beta chain sequences. V and J gene assignment, in a later analysis, came from comparing TCR nucleotide sequences with IMGT/GENE-DB human TR gene sequences. A later analysis assigned CDR3 sequences and most-parsimonious VDJ recombination scenarios with the TCRdist pipeline. In a later analysis, each TCR beta chain was defined by its CDR3 amino acid sequence together with its V-gene family, and reads lacking a unique V-gene family were excluded. A later analysis removed 500 to 650 highly shared, low-generation-probability nucleotide sequences to deal with suspected cross-contamination and a sequencing artifact. In a later analysis, a clonal expansion index for each public chain was calculated from normalized within-repertoire ranks of inferred template counts. A later analysis computed generation probabilities with a VDJ recombination model fitted to out-of-frame rearrangements, and checked the results against IGoR. In a later analysis, hypergeometric tests were used to score TCR-TCR, TCR-HLA and TCR-CMV co-occurrence, with a repertoire-size bias correction applied to TCR pairs. In a later analysis, false discovery rates were estimated by permuting HLA or CMV assignments 20 times. In a later analysis, co-occurring TCRs were grouped with DBSCAN, and TCRdist sequence similarity was added when clustering was performed within HLA-allele-positive subsets. Repertoires with fewer than 30,000 or more than 120,000 public chains, plus five repertoires with anomalous nucleotide sharing, were excluded from co-occurrence clustering. Held by TCRdb, this immuneACCESS table contains in-frame sequences only and omits some clones. Under half of the omission traces to an unresolved V gene where checked; the cause of the rest is unknown. Clone size and the V and J calls come from that table; the DNA yielded D and trimming. The sample table shows 130,000 or so clones, and roughly 80% are seen once. 1.5% to 2% of the sample is in the top ten clones.

Sequenced sample: PBMCs. This sequence was found in a female donor in good health and CMV-seronegative. The receptor chain draws on TRBV5-1 and TRBJ1-3, with an unclear D gene assignment. CDR3 region: CASSLEATPSGNTIYF. At the DNA level, the sequence is TGCGCCAGCAGCTTGGAGGCGACTCCCTCTGGAAACACCATATATTTT. Supplemented by the reference TRBV5-1 and TRBJ1-3 proteins around the CDR3, the complete variable domain is KAGVTQTPRYLIKTRGQQVTLSCSPISGHRSVSWYQQTPGQGLQFLFEYFSETQRNKGNFPGRFSGRQFSNSRSEMNVSTLELGDSALYLCASSLEATPSGNTIYFGEGSWLTVV.